Presented here are 21 T cell receptor beta chains from one specimen sequenced in a study of shared clonotypes between healthy human individuals. The table came from immunoSEQ multiplex PCR; TCRdb's copy has only in-frame clones and leaves some out. The sample lists approximately 1.1 million clones; approximately 78% were seen once. The sample comprised memory CD4+ T cells from PBMCs. Subset given: CD45RA-negative fraction. These receptors were obtained from a man aged 18 to 29 in good health. Some clones in this sample may be carry-over from other donors' samples.

This chain connects TRBV9 to TRBJ2-5, with 12 bases lining up with TRBD2. The V gene end was trimmed by 3 bases and the J gene end by 5 bases; junction bases not matched to a gene: 2. The CDR3 covers 14 residues. CDR1 and CDR2 from the germline V gene are SGDLS and YYNGEE. CDR3 in DNA: TGTGCCAGCAGCGCCACTAGCGGGAGGGAGACCCAGTACTTC. As protein: CASSATSGRETQYF.

The chain employs TRBV30 and TRBJ2-1; TRBD2 matches 8 bases. V lost 3 bases to trimming and J lost 8 bases; unmatched junction nucleotides: 15. CDR1 GTSNPN and CDR2 SVGIG come from the germline V gene (reference sequence). The CDR3 contains 16 residues. The CDR3 coding sequence is TGTGCCTGGAGCGCCCGACTAGCGAGGAATTGGGATGAGCAGTTCTTC. Its translation: CAWSARLARNWDEQFF.

CDR3 coding DNA: TGTGCCAGCAGCCAGGGGGCGAAAAAAGCCGGGGAGCTGTTTTTT. Its translation: CASSQGAKKAGELFF. The V and J genes are TRBV14 and TRBJ2-2; tentative D call: TRBD1 (6 bases). The CDR3 is 15 amino acids. The V end was cut by 3 bases, the J end by 6 bases, with 14 bases between. Germline V lookup: CDR1 SGHDN, CDR2 FVKESK.

This sequence joins TRBV5-4 and TRBJ2-2; possible D gene TRBD1, 7 bases. The V end lost 9 bases, the J end lost 0 bases, and 21 bases lay between the germline ends. Germline V gene sequence: CDR1 SGHNT, CDR2 YYREEE (reference sequence). This CDR3 is built from 17 residues. The chain's CDR3 is CAIPGGQGDPNTGELFF. The CDR3 nucleotides read TGTGCCATCCCTGGGGGGCAGGGGGACCCGAACACCGGGGAGCTGTTTTTT.

This chain uses TRBV27 with TRBJ1-4; D gene unclear. V was clipped by 5 bases and J by 0 bases, with 10 bases between them. In germline, CDR1 is MNHEY, CDR2 SMNVEV (reference sequence). The CDR3 runs 15 residues. The CDR3 DNA sequence: TGTGCCAGCAGTCCGCAACCTGCAACTAATGAAAAACTGTTTTTT. It yields the protein CASSPQPATNEKLFF.

Comment on this clone: Different DNA sequences within this sample yield the same CDR3. This sequence joins TRBV6-1 and TRBJ1-1; 8 bases are a match to TRBD1. This CDR3 has 14 amino acids. Per germline, CDR1 MNHNS and CDR2 SASEGT. Trimming cost V 4 bases and J 4 bases; bases outside gene matches: 5. The CDR3 sequence is CASSVQGAGTEAFF. Written as DNA, the CDR3 is TGTGCCAGCAGTGTTCAGGGGGCAGGCACTGAAGCTTTCTTT.

The chain couples TRBV7-2 to TRBJ2-1; 10 nucleotides align to TRBD2. Germline V lookup: CDR1 SGHTA, CDR2 FQGNSA. The CDR3 spans 15 residues. Trimming cost V 3 bases and J 3 bases; bases outside gene matches: 2. CDR3 sequence (DNA): TGTGCCAGCAGCTTCCTAGCGGGAGTCTACAATGAGCAGTTCTTC. Amino acids: CASSFLAGVYNEQFF.

The CDR3 sequence is CSVVQGIGYTF. In nucleotides, the CDR3 is TGCAGCGTTGTTCAGGGTATAGGCTACACCTTC. The chain uses TRBV29-1 and TRBJ1-2; perhaps TRBD1 as D (5 bases). This CDR3 has 11 amino acids. The ends were cut back, 4 bases at V and 8 bases at J, with 11 bases in the middle. Germline CDR1 SQVTM, CDR2 ANQGSEA.

The rearrangement links TRBV5-6 to TRBJ2-7, with D unclear. V shed 0 bases and J shed 7 bases, with 11 bases lying between them. CDR1 is SGHDT and CDR2 is YYEEEE in the germline V gene. The CDR3 is 13 residues long. CDR3 in DNA: TGTGCCAGCAGCTTGGGTCCCGCGAAGGAGCAGTACTTC. It yields the protein CASSLGPAKEQYF.

For this clone: Other nucleotide sequences in the sample specify the same CDR3. This chain joins TRBV28 and TRBJ2-1; D uncertain. V was clipped by 5 bases and J by 9 bases, with 8 bases between them. In germline, CDR1 is MDHEN, CDR2 SYDVKM. CDR3 length: 11 amino acids. CDR3 coding DNA: TGTGCCAGCAGTCTCGAAGGTGAGCAGTTCTTC. Protein: CASSLEGEQFF.

The chain joins TRBV7-3 to TRBJ2-5, with D hard to call. V lost 0 bases and J 1 base, leaving 6 bases between the germline ends. The CDR3 runs to 14 residues. Germline V gives CDR1 SGHTA, CDR2 FQGTGA. This CDR3 is CASSLTGGQETQYF. For the CDR3, the DNA is TGTGCCAGCAGCTTAACGGGCGGCCAAGAGACCCAGTACTTC.

The chain has TRBV6-6 and TRBJ1-1; D possibly corresponds to TRBD1 (6 bases). This CDR3 region has 14 residues. V was clipped by 4 bases and J by 0 bases, with 9 bases between them. Germline assignment: CDR1 MNHNY and CDR2 SVGAGI (reference sequence). As DNA, the CDR3 is TGTGCCAGCAGTTTAGCAGGGGTGAACACTGAAGCTTTCTTT. The encoded protein is CASSLAGVNTEAFF.

The chain links TRBV7-8 to TRBJ2-7; D is uncertain. Germline V gene sequence: CDR1 SGHVS, CDR2 FQNEAQ. Trimming pared 4 bases from V and 8 bases from J, leaving 21 bases between. This CDR3 region has 15 residues. The CDR3 region has the DNA TGTGCCAGCAGCTCCAATCAGCAGCCCACCTGGAAGCAGTACTTC. Encoded protein: CASSSNQQPTWKQYF.

This clone was observed a single time. The chain recombines TRBV11-2 with TRBJ2-3; 7 nucleotides agree with TRBD2. CDR3 size: 13 residues. From germline, CDR1 is SGHAT and CDR2 FQNNGV. V lost 7 bases, J lost 1 base, and 2 bases stayed unmatched. DNA of the CDR3: TGTGCCAGCACCCTAGCGGGCACAGATACGCAGTATTTT. It encodes CASTLAGTDTQYF.

This sequence joins TRBV27 and TRBJ2-5; possibly TRBD1 for D (6 bases). This CDR3 region has 15 residues. Germline V CDR1 and CDR2: MNHEY, SMNVEV (reference sequence). Trimming took off 4 bases at V and 6 bases at J, with 18 bases between the two ends. For the CDR3, the DNA is TGTGCCAGCAGTTCAAGTCAGGGGAAAATAAAGACCCAGTACTTC. Amino acids: CASSSSQGKIKTQYF.

J is TRBJ1-2 and V is TRBV6-5; TRBD1 might be the D (5 bases). Per germline, CDR1 MNHEY and CDR2 SVGAGI. V lost 0 bases and J lost 8, with 13 bases in between. There are 14 residues in the CDR3. This CDR3 reads CASSYSQGLKGYTF. In nucleotides, the CDR3 is TGTGCCAGCAGTTACTCCCAGGGCCTCAAGGGCTACACCTTC.

The V gene is TRBV5-1, the J gene TRBJ2-1, with D possibly TRBD2 on 6 matching bases. The CDR3 consists of 15 residues. CDR1 and CDR2 from the germline V gene are SGHRS and YFSETQ. Trimming pared 4 bases from V and 7 bases from J, leaving 18 bases between. CDR3 bases: TGCGCCAGCAGCCCCGGGACTGCCGTGGGGAATGAGCAGTTCTTC. This codes for CASSPGTAVGNEQFF. Complete variable domain (other parts from reference TRBV5-1 and TRBJ2-1): KAGVTQTPRYLIKTRGQQVTLSCSPISGHRSVSWYQQTPGQGLQFLFEYFSETQRNKGNFPGRFSGRQFSNSRSEMNVSTLELGDSALYLCASSPGTAVGNEQFFGPGTRLTVL.

The genes are TRBV7-2 and TRBJ2-3; unclear D gene. Germline CDR1 is SGHTA and CDR2 is FQGNSA. The CDR3 is 14 residues long. The V gene lost 2 bases and the J gene lost 0 bases, with 6 bases spanning the gap. CDR3 protein: CASSLTYSTDTQYF. CDR3 coding DNA: TGTGCCAGCAGCTTAACCTATAGCACAGATACGCAGTATTTT. Drawing the rest from reference TRBV7-2 and TRBJ2-3, the complete variable domain is GAGVSQSPSNKVTEKGKDVELRCDPISGHTALYWYRQSLGQGLEFLIYFQGNSAPDKSGLPSDRFSAERTGGSVSTLTIQRTQQEDSAVYLCASSLTYSTDTQYFGPGTRLTVL.

The genes are TRBV6-6 and TRBJ1-3, with TRBD1 identical over 8 bases. CDR1 and CDR2 from the germline V gene are MNHNY and SVGAGI (reference sequence). Germline trimming cut 6 bases from V and 0 bases from J; bases unmatched to any gene: 4. This CDR3 comprises 15 residues. This CDR3 reads CASRRTGLSGNTIYF. The CDR3 DNA sequence: TGTGCCAGCAGGAGGACAGGGCTCTCTGGAAACACCATATATTTT.

The chain combines TRBV7-9 with TRBJ2-5, with 10 bases that match TRBD2. This CDR3 comprises 15 residues. J lost 4 bases, V lost 0 bases, and 2 bases had no gene match. CDR1 SEHNR and CDR2 FQNEAQ come from the germline V gene (reference sequence). This CDR3 reads CASSLALAGGETQYF. CDR3 coding DNA: TGTGCCAGCAGCTTAGCCTTAGCGGGAGGAGAGACCCAGTACTTC.

A remark on this clone: In the same sample, other DNA sequences code for this CDR3. The chain joins TRBV18 to TRBJ1-5; no definite D call. Germline CDR1 is KGHSH and CDR2 is LQKENI. V was clipped by 2 bases and J by 0 bases, with 8 bases between them. The length of the CDR3 is 15 residues. The chain's CDR3 is CASSPTVNSNQPQHF. In nucleotides, the CDR3 is TGTGCCAGCTCACCAACAGTGAATAGCAATCAGCCCCAGCATTTT.